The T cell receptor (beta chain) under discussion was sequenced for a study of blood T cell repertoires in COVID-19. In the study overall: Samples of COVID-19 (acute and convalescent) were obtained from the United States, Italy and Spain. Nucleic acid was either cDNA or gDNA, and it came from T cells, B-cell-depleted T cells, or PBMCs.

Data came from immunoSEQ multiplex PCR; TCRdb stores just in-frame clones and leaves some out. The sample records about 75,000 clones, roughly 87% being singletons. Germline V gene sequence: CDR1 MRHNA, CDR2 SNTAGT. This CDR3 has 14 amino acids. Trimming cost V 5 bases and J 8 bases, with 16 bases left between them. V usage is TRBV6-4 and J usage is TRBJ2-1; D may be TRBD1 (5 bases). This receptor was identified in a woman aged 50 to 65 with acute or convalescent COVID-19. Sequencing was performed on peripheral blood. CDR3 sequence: CASSTQGIGDEQFF. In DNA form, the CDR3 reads TGTGCCAGCAGTACCCAGGGAATTGGCGATGAGCAGTTCTTC.